These 27 T cell receptor beta chains were sequenced from one sample in a study of shared clonotypes between healthy human individuals. TCRdb keeps only in-frame clones here, not all; method: immunoSEQ multiplex PCR. The repertoire consists of some 2.3 million clones, with over 90% occurring once and the leading ten covering 0.3% to 0.4%. Sequenced material: naive CD4+ T cells from PBMCs. Described subset: CD45RA+ positively selected. The source of these receptors is a young man in good health. Some clones in this sample may be carry-over from other donors' samples.

CDR3 in DNA: TGTGCCAGCAGAAGGACAGGGGGCGATTCTTACGGCTACACCTTC. It encodes CASRRTGGDSYGYTF. V gene TRBV28 combines with J gene TRBJ1-2, with 11 bases that match TRBD1. From germline, CDR1 is MDHEN and CDR2 SYDVKM. Losses at the gene ends were 6 bases for V and 8 bases for J; bases not matched to a gene: 11. The CDR3 is 15 residues long.

The chain uses TRBV18 and TRBJ2-3; 13 nucleotides match TRBD2. J was trimmed by 0 bases and V by 0 bases; bases with no gene match: 3. Germline CDR1 KGHSH, CDR2 LQKENI. CDR3 length equals 18 residues. The CDR3 DNA reads TGTGCCAGCTCACCACCGGGACTAGCGGGGAAGAGCACAGATACGCAGTATTTT. Its translation is CASSPPGLAGKSTDTQYF.

The chain has TRBV18 and TRBJ2-3, with D perhaps matching TRBD1 or TRBD2 (5 bases each). CDR3 length equals 17 residues. Between the trimmed V and J ends, which lost 2 bases and 1 base, there was a span of 16 bases. CDR1 and CDR2 (germline): KGHSH, LQKENI. CDR3 in DNA: TGTGCCAGCTCACCAACAGCCGGGACCCGAGGCACAGATACGCAGTATTTT. As protein: CASSPTAGTRGTDTQYF.

The gene calls are TRBV19 and TRBJ1-2; D gene uncertain. Trimming cost V 7 bases and J 4 bases, with 13 bases left between them. CDR1 and CDR2 (germline): LNHDA, SQIVND (reference sequence). The CDR3 loop spans 13 amino acids. The CDR3 sequence: CASTRKGLYGYTF. Here the CDR3 DNA reads TGTGCCAGTACCAGGAAGGGTCTCTATGGCTACACCTTC. Filled out from reference TRBV19 and TRBJ1-2, the complete variable domain reads DGGITQSPKYLFRKEGQNVTLSCEQNLNHDAMYWYRQDPGQGLRLIYYSQIVNDFQKGDIAEGYSVSREKKESFPLTVTSAQKNPTAFYLCASTRKGLYGYTFGSGTRLTVV.

This clone came up once. This rearrangement joins TRBV9 to TRBJ2-5; 7 bases fit TRBD1. Per germline, CDR1 SGDLS and CDR2 YYNGEE. The J segment lost 2 bases and the V segment lost 0 bases, leaving 10 bases of the junction unmatched. The CDR3 length is 17 residues. The CDR3 DNA reads TGTGCCAGCAGCGTAGGACACAGGGACAGAGGGCAAGAGACCCAGTACTTC. Translated: CASSVGHRDRGQETQYF.

A single count supports this clone. This rearrangement joins TRBV28 to TRBJ1-1, with D possibly being TRBD1 (5 bases). The germline gives CDR1 MDHEN, CDR2 SYDVKM. Trimming cost V 2 bases and J 0 bases, with 10 bases left between them. CDR3 length equals 15 residues. The CDR3 nucleotides read TGTGCCAGCAGTTTAAAGCAGGGACTGAACACTGAAGCTTTCTTT. Translating it yields CASSLKQGLNTEAFF.

The V and J genes are TRBV7-2 and TRBJ1-2, with D unclear. V lost 0 bases and J lost 8, with 13 bases in between. This CDR3 region has 14 residues. Germline V gene sequence: CDR1 SGHTA, CDR2 FQGNSA. For the CDR3, the DNA is TGTGCCAGCAGCTTAGCTGGGGAGACGGGGGGCTACACCTTC. Protein sequence: CASSLAGETGGYTF.

V gene TRBV20-1 combines with J gene TRBJ1-1; possible D gene TRBD1, 6 bases. Per the germline V gene, CDR1 is DFQATT and CDR2 is SNEGSKA (reference sequence). The CDR3 has 11 amino acids. The chain's CDR3 is CSERGVGEAFF. The CDR3 nucleotides are TGCAGCGAGAGGGGGGTGGGTGAAGCTTTCTTT.

The chain is built from TRBV28 and TRBJ1-5; D possibly corresponds to TRBD1 (6 bases). Trimming shortened V by 7 bases and J by 0 bases, and 13 bases separated the two germline ends. This CDR3 has 15 amino acids. From germline, CDR1 is MDHEN and CDR2 SYDVKM. The CDR3 DNA follows: TGTGCCAGCACCAAAGGGGGGGGTAGCAATCAGCCCCAGCATTTT. Protein sequence: CASTKGGGSNQPQHF.

This chain uses TRBV28 with TRBJ2-4; D remains ambiguous. Germline V gene data show CDR1 as MDHEN and CDR2 as SYDVKM. V dropped 2 bases and J dropped 1 base, with 9 bases sitting between them. CDR3 length: 15 amino acids. The CDR3 protein is CASSLARRAKNIQYF. The CDR3 bases are TGTGCCAGCAGTTTAGCCCGTAGGGCCAAAAACATTCAGTACTTC.

The chain is built from TRBV27 and TRBJ2-1; D is ambiguous. The CDR3 runs to 14 residues. V was pared by 0 bases and J by 4 bases, with 7 bases between. Germline V CDR1 and CDR2: MNHEY, SMNVEV (reference sequence). The CDR3 here is CASSLSIPYNEQFF. As DNA, the CDR3 is TGTGCCAGCAGTTTATCGATCCCTTACAATGAGCAGTTCTTC.

The gene calls are TRBV29-1 and TRBJ2-7; D call uncertain. Germline assignment: CDR1 SQVTM and CDR2 ANQGSEA. The CDR3 extends over 11 amino acids. Trimming left V 4 bases short and J 2 bases short, with 6 bases between. The CDR3 DNA reads as TGCAGCGTTGGACGTCCCTACGAGCAGTACTTC. Its protein is CSVGRPYEQYF.

The V call is TRBV6-5, the J call TRBJ1-5; 9 nucleotides agree with TRBD1. Germline lookup yields CDR1 MNHEY and CDR2 SVGAGI. Unmatched junction bases numbered 2, after V lost 2 bases and J lost 3 bases. The CDR3 is 15 residues long. The DNA for the CDR3 is TGTGCCAGCAGTTACCGGACAGGGGCCAATCAGCCCCAGCATTTT. This codes for CASSYRTGANQPQHF.

The chain carries TRBV28 and TRBJ2-1; D gene ambiguous. The CDR3 covers 12 residues. The germline CDR1 and CDR2 sequences are MDHEN and SYDVKM. Trimming took off 3 bases at V and 9 bases at J, with 9 bases between the two ends. DNA for the CDR3: TGTGCCAGCAGTTTGTCGGTGGCTGAGCAGTTCTTC. This translates into CASSLSVAEQFF.

This clone is a singleton in its sample. This sample includes further DNA sequences coding for the same CDR3. The chain uses TRBV28 and TRBJ1-2; 7 nucleotides line up with TRBD1. J lost 4 bases, V lost 5 bases, and 4 bases had no gene match. The CDR3 has 13 amino acids. Germline values: CDR1 MDHEN, CDR2 SYDVKM. CDR3 sequence (DNA): TGTGCCAGCAGTCGACAGGGACCCTATGGCTACACCTTC. This gives the protein CASSRQGPYGYTF.

The count of this clone is one. The chain has TRBV4-1 and TRBJ2-5; a possible D gene is TRBD2 (5 bases). The CDR3 sequence is 15 residues long. Germline CDR1 reads MGHRA; CDR2 reads YSYEKL. V was cut by 3 bases and J by 2 bases, with 13 bases left in between. CDR3 sequence reads: CASSHHAGLQETQYF. In DNA, the CDR3 is TGCGCCAGCAGCCACCACGCCGGACTTCAAGAGACCCAGTACTTC.

The table lists this clone with a few counts. J is TRBJ2-7 and V is TRBV10-3; 12 bases line up with TRBD2. Germline trimming cut 10 bases from V and 12 bases from J; bases unmatched to any gene: 13. There are 13 residues in the CDR3. Germline CDR1 ENHRY, CDR2 SYGVKD. The CDR3 loop is CATSTSGSPSAYF. In DNA, the CDR3 is TGTGCCACATCGACTAGCGGGAGCCCCAGCGCGTACTTC.

On this clone itself: The sample holds other DNA sequences that translate to the same CDR3. V usage is TRBV28 and J usage is TRBJ1-1; D perhaps matches TRBD1 (5 bases). CDR1 is MDHEN, CDR2 SYDVKM, per germline. V dropped 3 bases and J dropped 2 bases, with 7 bases sitting between them. The CDR3 has 13 amino acids. In nucleotides, the CDR3 is TGTGCCAGCAGTTTTGGGGGAAACACTGAAGCTTTCTTT. Translated, it gives CASSFGGNTEAFF. Filled out from reference TRBV28 and TRBJ1-1, the complete variable domain reads DVKVTQSSRYLVKRTGEKVFLECVQDMDHENMFWYRQDPGLGLRLIYFSYDVKMKEKGDIPEGYSVSREKKERFSLILESASTNQTSMYLCASSFGGNTEAFFGQGTRLTVV.

The chain is built from TRBV5-1 and TRBJ1-1; D not certain. There are 15 residues in the CDR3. Germline-derived CDR1 and CDR2 are SGHRS and YFSETQ. The V gene lost 0 bases and the J gene lost 5 bases, with 14 bases spanning the gap. The CDR3 sequence is CASSLEVPAGTEAFF. CDR3 DNA: TGCGCCAGCAGCTTGGAAGTTCCCGCGGGGACTGAAGCTTTCTTT. Filled out from reference TRBV5-1 and TRBJ1-1, the complete variable domain reads KAGVTQTPRYLIKTRGQQVTLSCSPISGHRSVSWYQQTPGQGLQFLFEYFSETQRNKGNFPGRFSGRQFSNSRSEMNVSTLELGDSALYLCASSLEVPAGTEAFFGQGTRLTVV.

The genes are TRBV2 and TRBJ1-2; no clear D gene. Germline loops: CDR1 SNHLY, CDR2 FYNNEI. The V gene lost 2 bases and the J gene lost 4 bases, with 14 bases spanning the gap. There are 15 residues in the CDR3. CDR3 protein: CASSEYVGGFYGYTF. The CDR3 nucleotides are TGTGCCAGCAGTGAATATGTCGGAGGGTTCTATGGCTACACCTTC.

V is TRBV28 and J is TRBJ2-2; the match to TRBD1 covers 7 bases. Germline loops: CDR1 MDHEN, CDR2 SYDVKM. Unmatched junction bases numbered 4, after V lost 3 bases and J lost 3 bases. This CDR3 is built from 15 residues. Here the CDR3 reads CASSLYRGYTGELFF. The CDR3 DNA is TGTGCCAGCAGTTTGTACAGGGGATACACCGGGGAGCTGTTTTTT.

On this clone: The junction shows a germline mismatch at one end, possibly a read error. In nucleotides, the CDR3 is TGCAGCGCCCCGGGACAGGGGAATTTGAAAACTGAAGCTTTCTTT. It translates to CSAPGQGNLKTEAFF. J is TRBJ1-1 and V is TRBV29-1; 10 bases line up with TRBD1. Germline V lookup: CDR1 SQVTM, CDR2 ANQGSEA. The CDR3 contains 15 residues. Supplemented by reference TRBV29-1 and TRBJ1-1, the full variable domain reads SAVISQKPSRDICQRGTSLTIQCQVDSQVTMMFWYRQQPGQSLTLIATANQGSEATYESGFVIDKFPISRPNLTFSTLTVSNMSPEDSSIYLCSAPGQGNLKTEAFFGQGTRLTVV.

V is TRBV10-3 and J is TRBJ2-2; 12 nucleotides align to TRBD2. CDR3 length: 16 amino acids. Germline CDR1 is ENHRY and CDR2 is SYGVKD. After removal of 7 bases from V and 5 bases from J, the junction contained 8 bases not matched to a gene. The CDR3 region is CAIMSSGRANTGELFF. CDR3 in DNA: TGTGCCATCATGTCTAGCGGGAGGGCCAATACCGGGGAGCTGTTTTTT.

This clone was picked up one time. V usage is TRBV19 and J usage is TRBJ1-5; D possibly corresponds to TRBD1 (5 bases). With 7 bases removed from V and 0 bases from J, the gap between germline ends came to 22 bases. The CDR3 is 18 amino acids. Germline CDR1 and CDR2: LNHDA and SQIVND (reference sequence). The CDR3 protein is CASNSPGLGPYSNQPQHF. DNA for the CDR3: TGTGCCAGTAACTCACCCGGACTGGGGCCTTATAGCAATCAGCCCCAGCATTTT. Supplemented by reference TRBV19 and TRBJ1-5, the full variable domain reads DGGITQSPKYLFRKEGQNVTLSCEQNLNHDAMYWYRQDPGQGLRLIYYSQIVNDFQKGDIAEGYSVSREKKESFPLTVTSAQKNPTAFYLCASNSPGLGPYSNQPQHFGDGTRLSIL.

The V call is TRBV30, the J call TRBJ2-5, with unresolved D. Germline V gene sequence: CDR1 GTSNPN, CDR2 SVGIG (reference sequence). Trimming stripped 0 bases from V and 7 bases from J, with 9 bases between. The CDR3 extends over 12 amino acids. CDR3: CAWSVLGATQYF. DNA of the CDR3: TGTGCCTGGAGTGTGCTTGGCGCGACCCAGTACTTC.

The chain joins TRBV5-1 to TRBJ2-2; no clear D. Germline V lookup: CDR1 SGHRS, CDR2 YFSETQ. The CDR3 is 13 residues long. Trimming removed 5 bases at V and 3 bases at J, with 8 bases between. CDR3: CASRVGYTGELFF. CDR3 DNA: TGCGCCAGCAGGGTAGGGTACACCGGGGAGCTGTTTTTT.

Notes on this clone: Different DNA sequences within this sample yield the same CDR3. V usage is TRBV7-8 and J usage is TRBJ2-5; D is unclear. Germline V lookup: CDR1 SGHVS, CDR2 FQNEAQ. V lost 2 bases and J 3 bases, leaving 7 bases between the germline ends. This CDR3 has 13 amino acids. The CDR3, as DNA: TGTGCCAGCAGCTTACCTGGAAAAGAGACCCAGTACTTC. It yields the protein CASSLPGKETQYF.